These 2 T cell receptor beta chains were sequenced from one sample in a study of T-cell memory formation after mild COVID-19. TCRdb re-derived calls from the 5' RACE reads in MiXCR, one entry per CDR3 protein. The sample yields some 130,000 distinct CDR3 sequences, less than 25% seen once. Source material: PBMCs or a T cell subset sorted from them (not recorded which). The source of these receptors is an adult woman who had mild COVID-19 (a few samples of this study predate the infection). Cell type and time point are not known.

This clonotype was recorded a few times. The genes are TRBV5-1 and TRBJ2-1, with a weak D call TRBD2 (6 bases). The V gene lost 4 bases and the J gene lost 5 bases, with 13 bases spanning the gap. The germline V gene has CDR1 SGHRS and CDR2 YFSETQ. The CDR3 totals 14 residues. The CDR3 nucleotides are TGCGCCAGCAGCACCGGGACTTCGGACAATGAGCAGTTCTTC. It translates to CASSTGTSDNEQFF.

The count of this clonotype is one. The rearrangement joins TRBV4-1 to TRBJ2-3; D remains ambiguous. Per the germline V gene, CDR1 is MGHRA and CDR2 is YSYEKL. V was shortened by 6 bases and J by 0 bases, with 10 bases between the two germline ends. This CDR3 has 14 amino acids. This chain's CDR3 is CASRSVLSTDTQYF. DNA of the CDR3: TGCGCCAGCAGGAGTGTCCTCAGCACAGATACGCAGTATTTT.